This TCR beta chain was captured by sequencing in a study of blood T cell repertoires in COVID-19 (dated by TCRdb to between 2020 and 2021). For the wider study: Collaborator samples came from the United States, Italy and Spain and covered acute and convalescent phases of COVID-19. The material from the prospective study consisted of cDNA or gDNA derived from T cells, B-cell-depleted T cells, or PBMCs. The dataset comprised deeply sampled blood TCRbeta repertoires from subjects exposed to, actively infected with, or recovered from COVID-19. The repertoires were released in a freely available public database intended as a resource for research on the immune response to SARS-CoV-2. Samples came from the ongoing ImmuneRACE study (first 160 participants) plus 1,254 subjects from 6 global collaborators. A de-identified subject ID, COVID-19 status, age in years and sex were almost always included in the sample metadata. Where HLA class I and class II types were available, the types were taken from metadata supplied by the sample provider, not from assay-based typing.

In this sample, this clone turned up once. Which antigen it targets is not known. No base quality values were provided; no much bigger clone lies one nucleotide off. One collaborating source in Seattle enrolled patients during active infection and followed them longitudinally through the course of disease. Whole blood was collected in K2EDTA tubes by collaborating institutions according to the institutions' own protocols. For TCRbeta analysis, collaborators shipped samples as frozen whole blood, isolated PBMCs, or DNA extracted from either of those sample types. The immunoSEQ Assay, a bias-controlled multiplex PCR, was used to amplify TCRbeta CDR3 regions from genomic DNA. The published analysis was carried out like this. Nucleated cell counts per sample were estimated from amplification of reference gene primers within the assay. Sequence reads were collapsed and filtered to measure the absolute abundance of every unique TCRbeta CDR3 rearrangement. For each sample, productive Simpson clonality was calculated as the square root of Simpson's diversity index over productive rearrangements. TCRdb retrieved this table from immuneACCESS and kept in-frame rearrangements only. Not all clones are present; in checked studies, unresolved V genes account for under half, and no reason is known for the remainder. Clone size and V and J calls were adopted from that table, with D and trimming inferred from the DNA. The sample table contains over 200,000 clones; only one count was recorded for about 83% of them. Together, the top ten hold about 1.3% of the sample.

The CDR3 runs 16 residues from the cysteine to the phenylalanine. Left in the record is the CDR3 DNA by itself, 48 bases read in frame from the first base. The germline V gene (reference sequence) provides CDR1 SEHNR and CDR2 FQNEAQ. Relative to germline, V is missing 1 base and J is missing 1 base, with 5 bases of the junction outside any gene match. Broader findings and caveats from the paper: The quantity of clinical and demographic metadata differed by source and by participant and was supplied without curation.

The TCR comes from a woman aged 25 to 45 with COVID-19, enrolled during active disease. The sequence links TRBV7-9 to TRBJ2-5, with 8 bases aligning to TRBD2. Material for sequencing was peripheral blood. The nucleotide sequence reads TGTGCCAGCAGCTTAGGAGCGGGGGCTATCCAAGAGACCCAGTACTTC. Its protein is CASSLGAGAIQETQYF.